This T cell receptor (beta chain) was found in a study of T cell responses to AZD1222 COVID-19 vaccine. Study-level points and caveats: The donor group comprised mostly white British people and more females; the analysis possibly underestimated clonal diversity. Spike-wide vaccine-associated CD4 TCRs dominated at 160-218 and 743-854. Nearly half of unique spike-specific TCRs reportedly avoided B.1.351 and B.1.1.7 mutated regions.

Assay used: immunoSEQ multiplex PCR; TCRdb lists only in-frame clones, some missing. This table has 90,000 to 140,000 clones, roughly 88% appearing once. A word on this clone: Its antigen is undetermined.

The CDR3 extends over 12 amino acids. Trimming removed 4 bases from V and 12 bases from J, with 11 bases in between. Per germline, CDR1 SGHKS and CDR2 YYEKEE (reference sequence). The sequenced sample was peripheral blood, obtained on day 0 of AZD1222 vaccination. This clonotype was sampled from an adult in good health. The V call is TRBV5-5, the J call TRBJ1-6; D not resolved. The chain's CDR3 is CASSPAGRPLHF. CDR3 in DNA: TGTGCCAGCAGCCCGGCGGGTCGACCCCTCCACTTT. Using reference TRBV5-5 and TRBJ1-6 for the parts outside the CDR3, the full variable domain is DAGVTQSPTHLIKTRGQQVTLRCSPISGHKSVSWYQQVLGQGPQFIFQYYEKEERGRGNFPDRFSARQFPNYSSELNVNALLLGDSALYLCASSPAGRPLHFGNGTRLTVT.